Listed below are T cell receptor beta chains from one sample, sequenced in a study of identifying expanded T cells in peripheral blood. Generated by immunoSEQ multiplex PCR, the TCRdb table keeps only in-frame clones and is missing some. The repertoire holds tens of thousands of clones, with about 85% as singletons. The sample comprised blood. These receptors originate from a person aged 18 to 70 in good health. Each CDR3 is given with its conserved first and last residue. A D gene is named only where the DNA matches it firmly. The size field is filled for only some rows; it gives once, few, many or a size class.

j_call	v_call	cdr3_length	d_call	clone_size	cdr3_nt	cdr3_aa
TRBJ1-1	TRBV7-2	15	TRBD1	few	TGTGCCAGCAGCTTACGACAGGGCAGAATCACTGAAGCTTTCTTT	CASSLRQGRITEAFF
TRBJ1-1	TRBV5-4	14	.	.	TGTGCCAGCAGTCTTGACAGTCTAAACACTGAAGCTTTCTTT	CASSLDSLNTEAFF
TRBJ1-1	TRBV7-2	13	.	.	TGTGCCAGCAGCTTTGCGGTCCTCACTGAAGCTTTCTTT	CASSFAVLTEAFF
TRBJ1-2	TRBV14	14	.	.	TGTGCCAGCAGCCAAGGGGACATATACTATGGCTACACCTTC	CASSQGDIYYGYTF
TRBJ2-2	TRBV30	14	.	once	TGTGCCTGGAGTAGGGGGGAGACCACCGGGGAGCTGTTTTTT	CAWSRGETTGELFF
TRBJ1-2	TRBV6-5	13	TRBD1	.	TGTGCCAGCAGAAGGACAGGGGGCAGTGGCTACACCTTC	CASRRTGGSGYTF
TRBJ2-5	TRBV7-7	14	TRBD1	.	TGTGCCAGCAGCCCGCTACAGGGGGCAGGGACCCAGTACTTC	CASSPLQGAGTQYF
TRBJ2-6	TRBV4-3	17	TRBD1	.	TGCGCCAGCAGCCAACGGACAGGGGGGTCTGGGGCCAACGTCCTGACTTTC	CASSQRTGGSGANVLTF
TRBJ2-2	TRBV7-9	15	.	.	TGTGCCAGCAGCCTCCTGGGGGCCTACACCGGGGAGCTGTTTTTT	CASSLLGAYTGELFF
TRBJ1-6	TRBV11-2	17	.	.	TGTGCCAGCAGCGCGAGAATAATCAGCTCCTATAATTCACCCCTCCACTTT	CASSARIISSYNSPLHF
TRBJ1-5	TRBV6-1	15	TRBD1	few	TGTGCCAGCAGGAATAGGGGACAGGTCGGCCAGCCCCAGCATTTT	CASRNRGQVGQPQHF
TRBJ1-2	TRBV6-1	14	TRBD1	few	TGTGCCAGCAACCTGGACAGGGGACCCTATGGCTACACCTTC	CASNLDRGPYGYTF
TRBJ1-3	TRBV29-1	13	.	.	TGCAGCGTTGGTGGGACATCTGGAAACACCATATATTTT	CSVGGTSGNTIYF
TRBJ2-7	TRBV5-5	14	.	once	TGTGCCAGCAGCTTGGGGGCCCTATTAAGCGAGCAGTACTTC	CASSLGALLSEQYF
TRBJ1-1	TRBV5-1	14	.	.	TGCGCCAGCACCCTCCTGGGGGGGAACACTGAAGCTTTCTTT	CASTLLGGNTEAFF
TRBJ2-5	TRBV10-2	13	.	once	TGCGCCAGCACTCCTGGGGGTTGGGAGACCCAGTACTTC	CASTPGGWETQYF
TRBJ1-1	TRBV7-6	16	.	.	TGTGCCAGCAGCTTAGAAGCCCTTCAATCGAACACTGAAGCTTTCTTT	CASSLEALQSNTEAFF
TRBJ2-3	TRBV6-1	14	TRBD2	.	TGTGCCAGCAGTCGGACTAGGACGGCTCGTACGCAGTATTTT	CASSRTRTARTQYF